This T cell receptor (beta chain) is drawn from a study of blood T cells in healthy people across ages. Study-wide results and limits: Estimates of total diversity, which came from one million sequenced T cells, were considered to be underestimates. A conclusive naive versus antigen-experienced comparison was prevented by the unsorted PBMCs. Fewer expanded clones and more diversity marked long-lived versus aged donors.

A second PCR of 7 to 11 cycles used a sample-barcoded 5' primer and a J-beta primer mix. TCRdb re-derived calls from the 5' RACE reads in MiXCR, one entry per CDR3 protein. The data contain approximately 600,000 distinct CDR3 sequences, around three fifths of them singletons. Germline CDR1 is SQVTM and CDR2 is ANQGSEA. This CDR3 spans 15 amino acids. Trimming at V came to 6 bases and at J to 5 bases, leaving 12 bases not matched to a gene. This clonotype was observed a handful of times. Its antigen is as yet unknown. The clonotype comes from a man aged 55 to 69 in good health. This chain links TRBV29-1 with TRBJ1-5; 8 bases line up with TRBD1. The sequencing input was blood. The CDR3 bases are TGCAGCGTCGCTTCCGGGACAGGCCGGGATCAGCCCCAGCATTTT. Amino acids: CSVASGTGRDQPQHF.